One and the same sample provided the 11 T cell receptor beta chains below, sequenced in a study of long-term antiretroviral therapy in people with HIV. With survey level as its setting, the immunoSEQ assay was v3.0. The repertoire was sequenced with immunoSEQ multiplex PCR; TCRdb's copy has only in-frame clones and lacks some. This table holds roughly 28,000 clones, roughly 90% found once. Sequencing used unsorted PBMCs, obtained 3.1 years after starting antiretroviral therapy. The receptors come from a man aged 18 to 35 with HIV.

There are a few counts of this clone. J is TRBJ2-2 and V is TRBV25-1; no firm D call. The CDR3 is made up of 15 amino acids. Germline CDR1 is MGHDK and CDR2 is SYGVNS. V was shortened by 4 bases and J by 0 bases, with 9 bases between the two germline ends. The CDR3 coding sequence is TGTGCCAGCAGTGGGCTGGGTTCGAACACCGGGGAGCTGTTTTTT. Protein sequence: CASSGLGSNTGELFF.

The chain recombines TRBV4-3 with TRBJ2-2; perhaps TRBD2 as D (5 bases). The CDR3 totals 14 residues. Germline CDR1 is LGHNA and CDR2 is YSLEER. V was cut by 2 bases and J by 5 bases, with 9 bases left in between. The CDR3 DNA reads TGCGCCAGCAGCCAACTCACGGGGACCGGGGAGCTGTTTTTT. This encodes CASSQLTGTGELFF.

The chain recombines TRBV7-9 with TRBJ2-2; D is unclear. The CDR3 is 13 residues long. Looked up from germline, CDR1 is SEHNR and CDR2 is FQNEAQ (reference sequence). The germline V and J ends were trimmed by 0 bases and 7 bases, with 6 bases remaining between them. The CDR3 DNA reads TGTGCCAGCAGCTTAGCGCTACTCGGGGAGCTGTTTTTT. This codes for CASSLALLGELFF. Supplemented by reference TRBV7-9 and TRBJ2-2, the full variable domain reads DTGVSQNPRHKITKRGQNVTFRCDPISEHNRLYWYRQTLGQGPEFLTYFQNEAQLEKSRLLSDRFSAERPKGSFSTLEIQRTEQGDSAMYLCASSLALLGELFFGEGSRLTVL.

This clone was observed a single time. The rearrangement links TRBV27 to TRBJ1-5; D possibly corresponds to TRBD1 (6 bases). The CDR3 length is 16 residues. Germline V gene lookup returns CDR1 MNHEY and CDR2 SMNVEV (reference sequence). V lost 6 bases, J lost 1 base, and 16 bases lay in between. CDR3 amino acids: CASRLGMQGSNQPQHF. CDR3 DNA: TGTGCCAGCAGGTTGGGCATGCAGGGGAGCAATCAGCCCCAGCATTTT.

The chain carries TRBV30 and TRBJ2-5; the D is unclear. The CDR3 has 13 residues. Trimming took 3 bases from V and 5 from J, leaving 13 bases between them. Germline assignment: CDR1 GTSNPN and CDR2 SVGIG (reference sequence). CDR3 in amino acids: CAWSPDPRETQYF. DNA of the CDR3: TGTGCCTGGAGCCCTGACCCACGGGAGACCCAGTACTTC.

The CDR3 coding sequence is TGCGCCAGCAGCCTTACCCAGGGGTCGAAAGCTTTCTTT. Residues: CASSLTQGSKAFF. The chain carries TRBV4-3 and TRBJ1-1; maybe TRBD1 (6 bases). The V end lost 4 bases, the J end lost 9 bases, and 15 bases lay between the germline ends. Germline V lookup: CDR1 LGHNA, CDR2 YSLEER. This CDR3 spans 13 amino acids.

V is TRBV11-2 and J is TRBJ2-1; 10 nucleotides line up with TRBD2. Losses at the gene ends were 1 base for V and 8 bases for J; bases not matched to a gene: 8. Looked up from germline, CDR1 is SGHAT and CDR2 is FQNNGV. The CDR3 spans 16 residues. The CDR3 reads CASSLGASGSFDEQFF. The CDR3 DNA reads TGTGCCAGCAGCTTAGGGGCTAGCGGGAGTTTCGATGAGCAGTTCTTC.

The V call is TRBV6-4, the J call TRBJ1-5; D not resolved. Germline V gene lookup returns CDR1 MRHNA and CDR2 SNTAGT. The CDR3 has 15 amino acids. Trimming cost V 2 bases and J 6 bases, with 14 bases left between them. CDR3 region: CASSDLELQCQPQHF. The CDR3 coding sequence is TGTGCCAGCAGTGACCTAGAGCTGCAGTGTCAGCCCCAGCATTTT.

This clone was detected only a few times. This chain links TRBV4-3 with TRBJ2-7, with 9 bases matching TRBD1. Trimming at V came to 3 bases and at J to 1 base, leaving 7 bases not matched to a gene. There are 16 residues in the CDR3. Germline V gives CDR1 LGHNA, CDR2 YSLEER. The CDR3 loop reads CASSQEQGATSYEQYF. The CDR3 bases are TGCGCCAGCAGCCAGGAACAGGGGGCCACTTCCTACGAGCAGTACTTC.

V gene TRBV5-1 combines with J gene TRBJ1-2; 7 bases fit TRBD1. This CDR3 spans 13 amino acids. The trim removed 4 bases at V and 3 bases at J, leaving 3 bases unmatched. Germline loops: CDR1 SGHRS, CDR2 YFSETQ. This CDR3 reads CASSMGQYYGYTF. In DNA form, the CDR3 reads TGCGCCAGCAGCATGGGACAGTACTATGGCTACACCTTC.

The V call is TRBV7-9, the J call TRBJ1-3; D gene uncertain. With 5 bases removed from V and 3 bases from J, the gap between germline ends came to 17 bases. From germline, CDR1 is SEHNR and CDR2 FQNEAQ (reference sequence). There are 16 residues in the CDR3. CDR3 amino acids: CASSPPPGRDGNTIYF. The CDR3 DNA reads as TGTGCCAGCAGCCCGCCACCCGGGAGAGATGGAAACACCATATATTTT.